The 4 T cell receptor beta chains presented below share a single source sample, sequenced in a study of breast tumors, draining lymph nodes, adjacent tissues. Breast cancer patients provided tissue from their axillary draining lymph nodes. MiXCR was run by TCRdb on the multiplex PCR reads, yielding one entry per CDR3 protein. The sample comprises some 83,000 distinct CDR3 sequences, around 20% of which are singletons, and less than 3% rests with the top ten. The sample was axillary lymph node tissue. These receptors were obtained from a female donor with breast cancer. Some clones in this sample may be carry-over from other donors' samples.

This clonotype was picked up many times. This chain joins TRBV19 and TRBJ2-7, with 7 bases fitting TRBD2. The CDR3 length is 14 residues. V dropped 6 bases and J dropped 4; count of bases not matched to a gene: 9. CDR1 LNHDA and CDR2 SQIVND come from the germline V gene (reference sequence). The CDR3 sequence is CASSPAGITYEQYF. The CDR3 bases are TGTGCCAGTAGCCCAGCGGGAATTACTTACGAGCAGTACTTC.

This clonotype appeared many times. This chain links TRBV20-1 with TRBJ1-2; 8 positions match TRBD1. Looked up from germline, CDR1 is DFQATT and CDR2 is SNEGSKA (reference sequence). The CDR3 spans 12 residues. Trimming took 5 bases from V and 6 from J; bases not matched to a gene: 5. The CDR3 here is CSADQGANGYTF. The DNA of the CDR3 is TGCAGTGCTGACCAGGGGGCGAATGGCTACACCTTC.

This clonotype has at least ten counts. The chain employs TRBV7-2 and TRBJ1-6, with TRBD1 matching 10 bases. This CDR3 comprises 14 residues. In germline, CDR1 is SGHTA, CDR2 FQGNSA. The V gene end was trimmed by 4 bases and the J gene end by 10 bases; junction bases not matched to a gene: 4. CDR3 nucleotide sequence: TGTGCCAGCAGCTCCCGACAGGGGGCCTCACCCCTCCACTTT. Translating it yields CASSSRQGASPLHF. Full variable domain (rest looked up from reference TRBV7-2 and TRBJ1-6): GAGVSQSPSNKVTEKGKDVELRCDPISGHTALYWYRQSLGQGLEFLIYFQGNSAPDKSGLPSDRFSAERTGGSVSTLTIQRTQQEDSAVYLCASSSRQGASPLHFGNGTRLTVT.

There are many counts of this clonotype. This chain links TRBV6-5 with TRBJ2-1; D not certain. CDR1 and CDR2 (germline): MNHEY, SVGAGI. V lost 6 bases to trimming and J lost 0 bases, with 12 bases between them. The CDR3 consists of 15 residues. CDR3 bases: TGTGCCAGCAGCCCTGACCATTTCTCCTACAATGAGCAGTTCTTC. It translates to CASSPDHFSYNEQFF.